The sequence of this TCR beta chain was determined in a study of blood T cell repertoires in COVID-19. CDR3 length: 18 amino acids. V was trimmed by 3 bases and J by 4 bases, leaving 22 bases between them. Germline V lookup: CDR1 LNHNV, CDR2 YYDKDF (reference sequence). In the original analysis: Amplification from reference gene primers served as the basis for estimated nucleated cell counts. The table came from immunoSEQ multiplex PCR; TCRdb's copy has only in-frame clones and leaves some out. V, J and clone size are those of that table, while D and trimming were read from the DNA. The sample holds over 200,000 clones, roughly nine tenths seen once.

The chain employs TRBV15 and TRBJ1-5, with D perhaps TRBD1 (6 bases). This TCR derives from a man between 35 and 55 years old with active or convalescent COVID-19. The sample taken for sequencing was peripheral blood. The CDR3 nucleotides read TGTGCCACCAGCAGGACACCGAATTGGACAGTCAATAATCAGCCCCAGCATTTT. This codes for CATSRTPNWTVNNQPQHF.